The entry below gives a single TCR beta chain sequence along with its context. The data are from a study of blood T cell repertoires in COVID-19. Study-wide context: Samples came from the United States, Italy and Spain, spanning acute and convalescent COVID-19.

Per the original methods: Reference gene primer amplification yielded estimated nucleated cell counts. Assay: immunoSEQ multiplex PCR; the TCRdb copy retains only in-frame clones and omits some. V, J and clone size were drawn from that table, and D and trimming were deduced from the DNA. The data hold roughly 35,000 clones, with about nine tenths observed a single time. The sample taken for sequencing was peripheral blood. The TCR originated in a man in his 70s with acute or convalescent COVID-19.

Written as DNA, the CDR3 is TGTGCCAGCAGCCGGGGGACTAGCGAGGACTACAATGAGCAGTTCTTC. Translation gives CASSRGTSEDYNEQFF. The V call is TRBV4-2, the J call TRBJ2-1, with 10 bases identical to TRBD2. J was trimmed by 3 bases and V by 4 bases; bases with no gene match: 6. CDR3 length equals 16 residues. Germline values: CDR1 LGHNA, CDR2 YNFKEQ.